One and the same sample provided the 22 T cell receptor beta chains below, sequenced in a study of blood T cell repertoires in COVID-19 (dated by TCRdb to the early 2020s). Library creation used the immunoSEQ multiplex PCR assay. The source is immuneACCESS, and TCRdb retained only in-frame sequences with V and J called. Part of the clones is not carried over; for the studies checked, unresolved V genes explain less than half of this, and the remainder is unexplained. The sample includes approximately 170,000 clones, with about 86% observed a single time. Together, the top ten hold approximately 9.9% of the sample. The sequencing input was peripheral blood. Receptors were obtained from a woman in her fifties or sixties with COVID-19, enrolled during active disease.

The V and J genes are TRBV19 and TRBJ2-1; 8 bases are shared with TRBD2. This CDR3 spans 15 amino acids. Looked up from germline, CDR1 is LNHDA and CDR2 is SQIVND (reference sequence). V shed 1 base, J shed 8 bases, and the junction held 7 bases outside the gene matches. The CDR3 here is CASSIVPGLVYEQFF. The DNA of the CDR3 is TGTGCCAGTAGTATAGTCCCGGGACTAGTCTATGAGCAGTTCTTC.

This sequence joins TRBV12-3 or TRBV12-4 and TRBJ1-1; D gene uncertain. Trimming removed 10 bases from V and 0 bases from J, with 3 bases in between. The CDR3 sequence is 10 residues long. The chain's CDR3 is CATVNTEAFF. The CDR3 coding sequence is TGTGCCACCGTGAACACTGAAGCTTTCTTT.

DNA of the CDR3: TGTGCCAGCAGCAGGACAGGGCTTACTGAAGCTTTCTTT. The encoded protein is CASSRTGLTEAFF. The gene calls are TRBV21-1 and TRBJ1-1; TRBD1 is the table's D call and was not checked against the DNA. TRBV21-1 represents a pseudogene. The CDR3 runs to 13 residues.

The chain joins TRBV19 to TRBJ2-1; 13 bases are a match to TRBD2. The length of the CDR3 is 16 residues. J lost 7 bases, V lost 5 bases, and 8 bases had no gene match. Germline V gives CDR1 LNHDA, CDR2 SQIVND (reference sequence). As DNA, the CDR3 is TGTGCCAGTAGTCCCCCGGGACTAGCGGGATCGAATGAGCAGTTCTTC. Protein sequence: CASSPPGLAGSNEQFF. Supplemented by reference TRBV19 and TRBJ2-1, the full variable domain reads DGGITQSPKYLFRKEGQNVTLSCEQNLNHDAMYWYRQDPGQGLRLIYYSQIVNDFQKGDIAEGYSVSREKKESFPLTVTSAQKNPTAFYLCASSPPGLAGSNEQFFGPGTRLTVL.

This clone was detected only a few times. The chain has TRBV19 and TRBJ1-1; D is unresolved. V was cut by 7 bases and J by 3 bases, with 18 bases left in between. Germline loops: CDR1 LNHDA, CDR2 SQIVND (reference sequence). The CDR3 is 15 residues long. In DNA form, the CDR3 reads TGTGCCAGTACCCCCGGCCGCCAGAGGGACACTGAAGCTTTCTTT. It encodes CASTPGRQRDTEAFF.

The V and J genes are TRBV28 and TRBJ2-3, with 10 bases that match TRBD1. Germline V gene sequence: CDR1 MDHEN, CDR2 SYDVKM. The CDR3 contains 15 residues. J gave up 5 bases and V 4 bases, and 6 bases lay outside the gene matches. DNA of the CDR3: TGTGCCAGCAGTTCCTCCGGGACAGGGGAAGATACGCAGTATTTT. Protein sequence: CASSSSGTGEDTQYF.

CDR3 sequence reads: CASSTGNPDTEAFF. CDR3 in DNA: TGTGCCAGCAGTACGGGAAATCCGGACACTGAAGCTTTCTTT. The rearrangement uses TRBV6-5 and TRBJ1-1, with D unresolved. Germline V lookup: CDR1 MNHEY, CDR2 SVGAGI. The CDR3 sequence is 14 residues long. Trimming removed 5 bases from V and 3 bases from J, with 13 bases in between.

The V call is TRBV6-6, the J call TRBJ2-1; 10 bases line up with TRBD2. The CDR3 has 16 amino acids. The germline V gene has CDR1 MNHNY and CDR2 SVGAGI (reference sequence). Losses at the gene ends were 7 bases for V and 10 bases for J; bases not matched to a gene: 16. The CDR3 protein is CASTTPGLAPGVEQFF. The CDR3 DNA follows: TGTGCCAGCACCACACCGGGACTAGCGCCGGGGGTGGAGCAGTTCTTC.

The chain links TRBV19 to TRBJ2-7; the match to TRBD1 covers 10 bases. The CDR3 covers 17 residues. V lost 2 bases and J lost 1; bases outside the gene matches: 8. The germline CDR1 and CDR2 sequences are LNHDA and SQIVND (reference sequence). CDR3 amino acids: CASSILRGTGDSYEQYF. The DNA of the CDR3 is TGTGCCAGTAGTATACTTCGAGGGACAGGGGATTCCTACGAGCAGTACTTC.

The rearrangement uses TRBV19 and TRBJ2-2; weak D call: TRBD2 (5 bases). V was shortened by 4 bases and J by 5 bases, with 8 bases between the two germline ends. The length of the CDR3 is 13 residues. The germline gives CDR1 LNHDA, CDR2 SQIVND (reference sequence). The CDR3 sequence: CASSTRDTGELFF. DNA for the CDR3: TGTGCCAGTAGTACGAGGGATACCGGGGAGCTGTTTTTT. The entire variable domain, with the rest obtained from reference TRBV19 and TRBJ2-2, is as follows: DGGITQSPKYLFRKEGQNVTLSCEQNLNHDAMYWYRQDPGQGLRLIYYSQIVNDFQKGDIAEGYSVSREKKESFPLTVTSAQKNPTAFYLCASSTRDTGELFFGEGSRLTVL.

The chain couples TRBV2 to TRBJ2-3, with 8 positions matching TRBD2. The J segment lost 2 bases and the V segment lost 6 bases, leaving 7 bases of the junction unmatched. This CDR3 has 15 residues. Germline V gene lookup returns CDR1 SNHLY and CDR2 FYNNEI. The CDR3 bases are TGTGCCAGCAGGCTCCTAGCGGGTTCCACAGATACGCAGTATTTT. Residues: CASRLLAGSTDTQYF.

This sequence joins TRBV7-2 and TRBJ1-3, with unresolved D. The germline V gene has CDR1 SGHTA and CDR2 FQGNSA. V dropped 1 base and J dropped 0 bases, with 10 bases sitting between them. The CDR3 has 16 residues. CDR3 protein: CASSLGWAVSGNTIYF. The CDR3, as DNA: TGTGCCAGCAGCTTAGGGTGGGCAGTCTCTGGAAACACCATATATTTT. Looking up the rest from reference TRBV7-2 and TRBJ1-3 gives the full variable domain: GAGVSQSPSNKVTEKGKDVELRCDPISGHTALYWYRQSLGQGLEFLIYFQGNSAPDKSGLPSDRFSAERTGGSVSTLTIQRTQQEDSAVYLCASSLGWAVSGNTIYFGEGSWLTVV.

V and J are TRBV25-1 and TRBJ1-6; 7 nucleotides match TRBD1. V was clipped by 6 bases and J by 8 bases; unmatched bases: 10. The length of the CDR3 is 15 residues. In germline, CDR1 is MGHDK, CDR2 SYGVNS. The CDR3 loop reads CASRQGVGIYSPLHF. CDR3 bases: TGTGCCAGCAGGCAGGGGGTAGGGATTTATTCACCCCTCCACTTT.

The V gene is TRBV5-6, the J gene TRBJ1-5; D uncertain. V was shortened by 0 bases and J by 6 bases, with 10 bases between the two germline ends. CDR3 length: 14 residues. Germline values: CDR1 SGHDT, CDR2 YYEEEE. CDR3 DNA sequence: TGTGCCAGCAGCTTGGGCGGGGTCGGTCAGCCCCAGCATTTT. Amino acid sequence: CASSLGGVGQPQHF.

The chain couples TRBV4-3 to TRBJ1-2; 7 bases are shared with TRBD1. J was trimmed by 8 bases and V by 4 bases; bases with no gene match: 16. The CDR3 consists of 16 residues. From germline, CDR1 is LGHNA and CDR2 YSLEER. CDR3 protein: CASSRFDRANGFGYTF. CDR3 nucleotides: TGCGCCAGCAGCCGTTTCGACAGGGCAAATGGGTTCGGCTACACCTTC.

This clone was seen more than once but under ten times. The rearrangement joins TRBV19 to TRBJ1-5; 7 positions match TRBD1. The CDR3 has 15 amino acids. Germline assignment: CDR1 LNHDA and CDR2 SQIVND (reference sequence). Trimming cost V 3 bases and J 7 bases; bases outside gene matches: 9. Here the CDR3 reads CASSIKTGVRQPQHF. Here the CDR3 DNA reads TGTGCCAGTAGTATCAAAACAGGGGTGAGACAGCCCCAGCATTTT.

CDR3: CASSAGPGVQETQYF. For the CDR3, the DNA is TGTGCCAGTAGCGCGGGACCGGGAGTCCAAGAGACCCAGTACTTC. The chain is built from TRBV19 and TRBJ2-5; tentatively, D is TRBD2 (6 bases). Per germline, CDR1 LNHDA and CDR2 SQIVND (reference sequence). Trimming shortened V by 6 bases and J by 1 base, and 15 bases separated the two germline ends. This CDR3 is 15 amino acids long.

The chain employs TRBV7-8 and TRBJ1-2; no clear D gene. The CDR3 is 14 residues long. Germline CDR1 SGHVS, CDR2 FQNEAQ. The ends were cut back, 5 bases at V and 4 bases at J, with 14 bases in the middle. CDR3 DNA sequence: TGTGCCAGCAGCCCCCGGGTAGTAGGCTATGGCTACACCTTC. Protein product: CASSPRVVGYGYTF.

The chain couples TRBV19 to TRBJ1-5, with 7 bases that match TRBD1. This CDR3 is 17 amino acids long. Germline CDR1 and CDR2: LNHDA and SQIVND (reference sequence). The junction had 14 bases not matched to a gene; V was cut back by 4 bases and J by 5 bases. Here the CDR3 reads CASSKFVDREVYQPQHF. The CDR3, as DNA: TGTGCCAGTAGTAAGTTCGTCGACAGGGAGGTTTATCAGCCCCAGCATTTT.

The chain uses TRBV5-8 and TRBJ1-1, with 9 bases lining up with TRBD1. The germline CDR1 and CDR2 sequences are SGHTS and YDEGEE. The CDR3 loop spans 15 amino acids. Trimming removed 4 bases from V and 1 base from J; junction bases left unmatched: 5. CDR3 nucleotide sequence: TGTGCCAGCAGCGCCTACAGGGGGCCGAACACTGAAGCTTTCTTT. Translating it yields CASSAYRGPNTEAFF. Looking up the rest from reference TRBV5-8 and TRBJ1-1 gives the full variable domain: EAGVTQSPTHLIKTRGQQATLRCSPISGHTSVYWYQQALGLGLQFLLWYDEGEERNRGNFPPRFSGRQFPNYSSELNVNALELEDSALYLCASSAYRGPNTEAFFGQGTRLTVV.

The chain uses TRBV18 and TRBJ2-2, with TRBD1 as a possible D gene (6 bases). The germline CDR1 and CDR2 sequences are KGHSH and LQKENI. The CDR3 covers 14 residues. V was cut by 6 bases and J by 1 base, with 9 bases left in between. The CDR3 sequence: CASSQTGNTGELFF. Here the CDR3 DNA reads TGTGCCAGCTCCCAGACAGGGAACACCGGGGAGCTGTTTTTT.

This clone has more than one count but fewer than ten. The chain employs TRBV19 and TRBJ1-5; 9 positions match TRBD1. The J segment lost 2 bases and the V segment lost 3 bases, leaving 8 bases of the junction unmatched. The CDR3 covers 17 residues. From germline, CDR1 is LNHDA and CDR2 SQIVND (reference sequence). This CDR3 is CASSMGTGSLGNQPQHF. The CDR3, as DNA: TGTGCCAGTAGTATGGGGACAGGGTCACTCGGCAATCAGCCCCAGCATTTT.